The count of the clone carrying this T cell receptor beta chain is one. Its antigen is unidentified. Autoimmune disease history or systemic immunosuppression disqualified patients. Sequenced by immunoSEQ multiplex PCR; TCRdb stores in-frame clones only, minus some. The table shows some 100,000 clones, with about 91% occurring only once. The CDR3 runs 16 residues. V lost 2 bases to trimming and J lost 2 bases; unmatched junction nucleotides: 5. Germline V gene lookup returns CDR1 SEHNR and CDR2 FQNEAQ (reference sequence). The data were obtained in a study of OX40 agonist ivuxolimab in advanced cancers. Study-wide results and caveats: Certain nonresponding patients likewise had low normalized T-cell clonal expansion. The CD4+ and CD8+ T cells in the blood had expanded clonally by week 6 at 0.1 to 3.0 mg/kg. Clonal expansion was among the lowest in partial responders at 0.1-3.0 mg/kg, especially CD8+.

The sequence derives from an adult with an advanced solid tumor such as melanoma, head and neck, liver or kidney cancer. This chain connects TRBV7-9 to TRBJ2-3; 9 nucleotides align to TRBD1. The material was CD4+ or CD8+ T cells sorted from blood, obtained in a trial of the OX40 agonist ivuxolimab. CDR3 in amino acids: CASSLTTGGPTDTQYF. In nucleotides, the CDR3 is TGTGCCAGCAGCTTAACTACAGGGGGCCCCACAGATACGCAGTATTTT.